These 17 T cell receptor beta chains were all obtained from the same sample, sequenced in a study of blood T cells in healthy people across ages. Through a sample-barcoded 5' primer and a J-beta primer mix, a second PCR was run for roughly 7 to 12 cycles. Via MiXCR, TCRdb re-called the 5' RACE reads, giving one row per CDR3 protein. Of about 670,000 distinct CDR3 sequences listed, around two fifths are singletons. Specimen: blood. The receptor source for this set is an older man in good health.

The V gene is TRBV6-2 or TRBV6-3, the J gene TRBJ2-1; D is undetermined. The germline gives CDR1 MNHEY, CDR2 SVGEGT. The ends were cut back, 2 bases at V and 6 bases at J, with 8 bases in the middle. This CDR3 is 13 amino acids long. The CDR3 sequence: CASSYGLGNEQFF. The CDR3 DNA follows: TGTGCCAGCAGTTACGGTTTAGGCAATGAGCAGTTCTTC.

This clonotype showed up just a few times. The chain links TRBV5-1 to TRBJ2-1, with D possibly matching TRBD1 (5 bases). The V gene lost 0 bases and the J gene lost 2 bases, with 9 bases spanning the gap. Germline assignment: CDR1 SGHRS and CDR2 YFSETQ. The CDR3 spans 15 residues. The CDR3 loop is CASSLVGETYNEQFF. DNA of the CDR3: TGCGCCAGCAGCTTGGTAGGGGAAACCTACAATGAGCAGTTCTTC.

This chain joins TRBV25-1 and TRBJ1-2, with D possibly being TRBD1 (5 bases). V lost 7 bases to trimming and J lost 7 bases, with 13 bases between them. Germline V gene lookup returns CDR1 MGHDK and CDR2 SYGVNS. This CDR3 region has 12 residues. The CDR3: CASTGTVFGYTF. CDR3 in DNA: TGTGCCAGCACGGGGACGGTATTTGGCTACACCTTC.

The J gene is TRBJ2-1, the V gene TRBV21-1; the table's D call, TRBD2, has no DNA check behind it. The end of the DNA is better explained by TRBJ2-7, so the J call may be wrong. TRBV21-1 is a pseudogene. The CDR3 is made up of 16 amino acids. CDR3 region: CASTQRSGRGYNEQYF. The CDR3 region has the DNA TGTGCCAGCACCCAAAGGAGCGGGAGAGGGTACAATGAGCAGTACTTC.

This clonotype has only a few counts. This sequence joins TRBV20-1 and TRBJ2-5; 7 bases are a match to TRBD2. V trimming: 1 base; J trimming: 0 bases; junction bases outside the gene matches: 5. Germline V gives CDR1 DFQATT, CDR2 SNEGSKA (reference sequence). This CDR3 is built from 15 residues. CDR3: CSARVGGTYQETQYF. CDR3 DNA: TGCAGTGCTAGAGTCGGGGGGACCTACCAAGAGACCCAGTACTTC.

The chain carries TRBV6-2 or TRBV6-3 and TRBJ2-5; either TRBD1 or TRBD2 may supply D (5 bases each). Germline V lookup: CDR1 MNHEY, CDR2 SVGEGT. V was trimmed by 6 bases and J by 11 bases, leaving 28 bases between them. This CDR3 has 16 residues. The CDR3 bases are TGTGCCAGCAGCCCCCGAGGGGCTAGCAGGGAGCATGAGCAGTACTTC. It is translated as CASSPRGASREHEQYF.

To note about this clonotype: A much bigger clone sits one base away, suggesting this may be a read error. The gene calls are TRBV5-5 and TRBJ1-2; 7 bases align to TRBD1. The CDR3 runs to 14 residues. Germline CDR1 SGHKS, CDR2 YYEKEE (reference sequence). The trim removed 3 bases at V and 7 bases at J, leaving 9 bases unmatched. The CDR3 region is CASSSEQGRSGYTF. CDR3 DNA sequence: TGTGCCAGCAGCTCGGAACAGGGGAGGAGTGGCTACACCTTC.

The chain joins TRBV11-2 to TRBJ2-1; TRBD2 agrees at 10 bases. The germline CDR1 and CDR2 sequences are SGHAT and FQNNGV. Trimming cost V 4 bases and J 7 bases; bases outside gene matches: 7. The CDR3 loop spans 15 amino acids. This CDR3 is CASSSGLAVGNEQFF. The CDR3 DNA reads TGTGCCAGCAGCTCCGGACTAGCGGTGGGGAATGAGCAGTTCTTC.

This chain's CDR3 is CASSLVVAGGSEQYF. The CDR3 DNA reads TGTGCCAGCAGCCTCGTGGTAGCGGGAGGTTCCGAGCAGTACTTC. The V call is TRBV3-1, the J call TRBJ2-7, with 10 bases fitting TRBD2. V trimming: 4 bases; J trimming: 6 bases; junction bases outside the gene matches: 9. From germline, CDR1 is LGHDT and CDR2 YNNKEL (reference sequence). The CDR3 spans 15 residues.

This clonotype has only a few counts. This chain uses TRBV25-1 with TRBJ2-7, with a possible D match to TRBD2 (7 bases). CDR3 length equals 16 residues. Trimming pared 0 bases from V and 7 bases from J, leaving 19 bases between. CDR1 and CDR2 from the germline V gene are MGHDK and SYGVNS. CDR3 bases: TGTGCCAGCAGTGAATATAAGGGGGGAGGGCCAGAGGAGCAGTACTTC. Protein: CASSEYKGGGPEEQYF.

The chain carries TRBV20-1 and TRBJ1-1; no reliable D call. The CDR3 sequence is 14 residues long. Germline-derived CDR1 and CDR2 are DFQATT and SNEGSKA (reference sequence). V lost 2 bases and J 1 base, leaving 11 bases between the germline ends. Here the CDR3 reads CSARSPPGNTEAFF. In DNA form, the CDR3 reads TGCAGTGCTAGAAGCCCCCCCGGGAACACTGAAGCTTTCTTT.

The V gene is TRBV20-1, the J gene TRBJ2-2, with D maybe TRBD2 (5 bases). Germline values: CDR1 DFQATT, CDR2 SNEGSKA (reference sequence). The CDR3 sequence is 14 residues long. V was shortened by 6 bases and J by 6 bases, with 17 bases between the two germline ends. CDR3 sequence reads: CSAPRGGNAGELFF. CDR3 in DNA: TGCAGTGCCCCCCGGGGTGGGAATGCCGGGGAGCTGTTTTTT.

On this clonotype: A junction end diverges from the germline sequence, so it may reflect a read error. This chain connects TRBV7-2 to TRBJ1-3; D gene ambiguous. The CDR3 totals 13 residues. Germline CDR1 SGHTA, CDR2 FQGNSA. CDR3 nucleotides: TGTGCCAGCGAGGCCCAGTACGGAAGCACCATATATTTT. Its translation: CASEAQYGSTIYF.

The chain joins TRBV6-6 to TRBJ1-2; D gene unclear. The germline V gene encodes CDR1 MNHNY and CDR2 SVGAGI (reference sequence). V lost 2 bases, J lost 8 bases, and 3 bases lay in between. This CDR3 contains 10 residues. CDR3 coding DNA: TGTGCCAGCAGTTACGAGGGCTACACCTTC. Translated: CASSYEGYTF.

This clonotype was counted between two and nine times. The CDR3 here is CASSYLRTGLSEQYF. The CDR3 DNA sequence: TGTGCCAGCAGTTACCTTCGGACAGGGTTATCCGAGCAGTACTTC. V gene TRBV6-2 or TRBV6-3 combines with J gene TRBJ2-4, with 8 bases matching TRBD1. The J call may be in error: the DNA end matches TRBJ2-7 better. CDR3 length equals 15 residues. Per germline, CDR1 MNHEY and CDR2 SVGEGT.

This rearrangement joins TRBV6-2 or TRBV6-3 to TRBJ2-4; D perhaps matches TRBD2 (6 bases). The CDR3 length is 15 residues. V was pared by 6 bases and J by 0 bases, with 12 bases between. Germline-derived CDR1 and CDR2 are MNHEY and SVGEGT. CDR3: CASREGFTAKNIQYF. CDR3 DNA: TGTGCCAGCAGGGAGGGATTTACAGCCAAAAACATTCAGTACTTC.

This clonotype has more than one count but fewer than ten. The V gene is TRBV24-1, the J gene TRBJ2-3; TRBD2 aligns across 8 bases. The V gene's germline CDR1 is KGHDR and CDR2 SFDVKD. V lost 6 bases to trimming and J lost 4 bases; unmatched junction nucleotides: 8. The CDR3 has 15 amino acids. CDR3 region: CATSNKRELADTQYF. DNA for the CDR3: TGTGCCACCAGTAACAAGCGGGAGCTAGCAGATACGCAGTATTTT.